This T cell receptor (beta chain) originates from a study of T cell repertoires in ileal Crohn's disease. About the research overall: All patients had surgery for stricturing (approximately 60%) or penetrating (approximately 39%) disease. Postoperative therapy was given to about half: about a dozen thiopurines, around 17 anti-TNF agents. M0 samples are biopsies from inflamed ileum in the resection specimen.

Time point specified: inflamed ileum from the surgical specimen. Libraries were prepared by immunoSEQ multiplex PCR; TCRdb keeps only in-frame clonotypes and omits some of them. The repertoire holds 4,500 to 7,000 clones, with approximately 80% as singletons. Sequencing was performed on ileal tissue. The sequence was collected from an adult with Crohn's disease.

CDR3 DNA sequence: TGTGCCAGCAGCTTTGCGACTAGCGAACGCACCGGGGAGCTGTTTTTT. As protein: CASSFATSERTGELFF. The V and J genes are TRBV5-4 and TRBJ2-2; the match to TRBD2 covers 8 bases. Looked up from germline, CDR1 is SGHNT and CDR2 is YYREEE (reference sequence). This CDR3 has 16 amino acids. Losses at the gene ends were 2 bases for V and 4 bases for J; bases not matched to a gene: 7.